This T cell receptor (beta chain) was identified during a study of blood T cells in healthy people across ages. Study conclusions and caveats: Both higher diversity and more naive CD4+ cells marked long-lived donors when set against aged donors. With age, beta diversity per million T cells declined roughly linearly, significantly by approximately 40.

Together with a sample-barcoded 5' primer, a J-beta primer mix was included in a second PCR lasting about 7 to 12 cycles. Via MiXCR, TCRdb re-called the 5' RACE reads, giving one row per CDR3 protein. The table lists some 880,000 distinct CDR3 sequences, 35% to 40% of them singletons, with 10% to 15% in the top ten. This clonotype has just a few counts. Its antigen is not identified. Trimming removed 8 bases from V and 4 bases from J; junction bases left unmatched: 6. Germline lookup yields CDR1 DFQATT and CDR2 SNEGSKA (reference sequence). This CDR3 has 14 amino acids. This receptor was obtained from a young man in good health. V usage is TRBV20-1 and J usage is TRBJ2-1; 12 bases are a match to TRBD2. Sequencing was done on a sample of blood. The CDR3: CSSTGTSGYNEQFF. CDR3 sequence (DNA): TGCAGTTCAACCGGGACTAGCGGGTACAATGAGCAGTTCTTC.